This TCR beta chain stems from a study of molecular identifiers for immune sequencing clone quantification. Study as a whole: Four of five splits of RNA from around 18,000 or 91,000 naive CD8 cells were sequenced in replicates. Study results and caveats: More than 99% of effector molecules, versus under 1% of naive-cell molecules, belonged to clones above 20 RNA copies.

With 10%, 30% or 50% of RNA, about 19,000 to 1,100,000 naive CD8 T cells were sequenced. Naive CD8 T cells were FACS-sorted by CD8+CD4-CCR7+CD45RA+ markers. CDR1 is LGHNA and CDR2 is YSLEER in the germline V gene. Deletions cut 0 bases from V and 2 bases from J, with 11 bases between. This CDR3 contains 15 residues. TCRdb reprocessed the PCR reads via MiXCR and lists one record per CDR3 protein. The repertoire holds fewer than 350,000 distinct CDR3 sequences, with about 21% as singletons. Concerning this clonotype itself: Its specificity is not known.

Sequenced material: naive CD8+ T cells from blood, with Jurkat cell RNA spiked in. Documented subset: FACS-sorted CD8+CD4-CCR7+CD45RA+ naive T cells. The source of this sequence is a human donor in good health. Some libraries in this study had Jurkat cell RNA spiked in. The chain combines TRBV4-3 with TRBJ2-7; D is unclear. The CDR3 sequence: CASSQDRDGTYEQYF. The CDR3 DNA is TGCGCCAGCAGCCAAGATCGCGACGGAACCTACGAGCAGTACTTC.